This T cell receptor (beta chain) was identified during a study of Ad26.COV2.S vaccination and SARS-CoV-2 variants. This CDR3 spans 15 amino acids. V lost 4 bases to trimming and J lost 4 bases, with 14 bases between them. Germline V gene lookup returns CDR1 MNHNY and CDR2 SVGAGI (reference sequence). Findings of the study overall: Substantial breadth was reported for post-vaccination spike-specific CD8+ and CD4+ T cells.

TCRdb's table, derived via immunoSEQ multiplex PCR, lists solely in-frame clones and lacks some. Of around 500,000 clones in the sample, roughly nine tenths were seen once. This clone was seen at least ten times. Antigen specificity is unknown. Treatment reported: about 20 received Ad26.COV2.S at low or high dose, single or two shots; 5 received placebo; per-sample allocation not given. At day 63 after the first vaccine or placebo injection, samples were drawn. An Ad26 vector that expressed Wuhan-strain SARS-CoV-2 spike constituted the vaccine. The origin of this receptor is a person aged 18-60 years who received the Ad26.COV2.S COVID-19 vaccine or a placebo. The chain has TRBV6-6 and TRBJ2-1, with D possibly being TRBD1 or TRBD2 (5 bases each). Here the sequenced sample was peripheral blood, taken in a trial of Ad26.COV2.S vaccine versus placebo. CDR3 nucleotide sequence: TGTGCCAGCAGTTTCCGGGACGCAGCGTACAATGAGCAGTTCTTC. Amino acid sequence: CASSFRDAAYNEQFF.